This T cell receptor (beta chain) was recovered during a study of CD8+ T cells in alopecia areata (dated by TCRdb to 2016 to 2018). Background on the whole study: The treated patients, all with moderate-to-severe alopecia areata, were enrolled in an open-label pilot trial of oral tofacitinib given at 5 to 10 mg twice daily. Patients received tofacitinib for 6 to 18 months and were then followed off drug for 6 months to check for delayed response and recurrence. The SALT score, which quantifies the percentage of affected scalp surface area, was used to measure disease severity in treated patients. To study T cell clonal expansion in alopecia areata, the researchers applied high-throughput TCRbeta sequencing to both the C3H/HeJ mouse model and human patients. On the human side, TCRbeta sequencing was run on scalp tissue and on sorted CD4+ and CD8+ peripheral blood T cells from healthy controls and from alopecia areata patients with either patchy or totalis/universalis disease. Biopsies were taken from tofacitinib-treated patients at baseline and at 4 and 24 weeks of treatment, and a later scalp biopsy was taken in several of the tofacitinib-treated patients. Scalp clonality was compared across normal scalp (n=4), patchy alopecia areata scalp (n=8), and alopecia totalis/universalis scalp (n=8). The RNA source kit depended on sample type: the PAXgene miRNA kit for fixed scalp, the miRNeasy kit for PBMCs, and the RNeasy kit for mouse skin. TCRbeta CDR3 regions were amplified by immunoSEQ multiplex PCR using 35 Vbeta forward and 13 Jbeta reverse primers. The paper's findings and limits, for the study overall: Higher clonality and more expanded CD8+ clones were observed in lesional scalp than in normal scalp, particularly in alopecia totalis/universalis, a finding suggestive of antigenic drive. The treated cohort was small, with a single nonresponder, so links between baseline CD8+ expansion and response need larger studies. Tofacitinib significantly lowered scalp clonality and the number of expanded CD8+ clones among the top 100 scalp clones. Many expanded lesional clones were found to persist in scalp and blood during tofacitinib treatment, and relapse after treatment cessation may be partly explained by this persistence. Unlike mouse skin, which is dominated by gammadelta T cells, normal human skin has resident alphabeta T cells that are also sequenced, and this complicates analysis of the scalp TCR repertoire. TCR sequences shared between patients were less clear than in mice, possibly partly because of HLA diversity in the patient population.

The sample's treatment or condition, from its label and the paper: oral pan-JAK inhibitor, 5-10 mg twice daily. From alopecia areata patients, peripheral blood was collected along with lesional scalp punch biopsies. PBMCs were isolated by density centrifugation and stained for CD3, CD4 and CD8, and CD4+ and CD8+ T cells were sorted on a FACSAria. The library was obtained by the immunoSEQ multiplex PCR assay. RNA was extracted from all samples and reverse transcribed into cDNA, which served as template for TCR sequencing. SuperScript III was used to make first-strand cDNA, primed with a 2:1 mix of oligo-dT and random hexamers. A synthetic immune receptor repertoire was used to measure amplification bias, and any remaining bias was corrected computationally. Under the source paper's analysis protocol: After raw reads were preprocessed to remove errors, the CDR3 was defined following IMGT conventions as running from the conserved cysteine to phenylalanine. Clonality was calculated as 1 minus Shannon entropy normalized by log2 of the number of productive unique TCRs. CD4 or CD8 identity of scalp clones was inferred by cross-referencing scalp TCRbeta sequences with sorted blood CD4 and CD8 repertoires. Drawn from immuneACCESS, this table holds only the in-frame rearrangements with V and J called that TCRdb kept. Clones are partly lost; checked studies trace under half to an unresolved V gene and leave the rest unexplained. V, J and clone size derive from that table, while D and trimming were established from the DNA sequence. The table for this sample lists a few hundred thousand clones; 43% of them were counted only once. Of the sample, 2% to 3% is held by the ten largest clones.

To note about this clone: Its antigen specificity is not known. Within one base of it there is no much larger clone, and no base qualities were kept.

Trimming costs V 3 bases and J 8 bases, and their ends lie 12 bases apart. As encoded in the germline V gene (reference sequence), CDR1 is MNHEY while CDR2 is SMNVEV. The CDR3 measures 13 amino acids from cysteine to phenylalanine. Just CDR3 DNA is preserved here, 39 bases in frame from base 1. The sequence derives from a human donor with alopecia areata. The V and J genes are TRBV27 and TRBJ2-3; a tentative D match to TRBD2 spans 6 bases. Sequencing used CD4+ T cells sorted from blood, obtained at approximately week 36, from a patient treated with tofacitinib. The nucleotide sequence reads TGTGCCAGCAGTTTCGGGAGATCAGCTACGCAGTATTTT. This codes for CASSFGRSATQYF.